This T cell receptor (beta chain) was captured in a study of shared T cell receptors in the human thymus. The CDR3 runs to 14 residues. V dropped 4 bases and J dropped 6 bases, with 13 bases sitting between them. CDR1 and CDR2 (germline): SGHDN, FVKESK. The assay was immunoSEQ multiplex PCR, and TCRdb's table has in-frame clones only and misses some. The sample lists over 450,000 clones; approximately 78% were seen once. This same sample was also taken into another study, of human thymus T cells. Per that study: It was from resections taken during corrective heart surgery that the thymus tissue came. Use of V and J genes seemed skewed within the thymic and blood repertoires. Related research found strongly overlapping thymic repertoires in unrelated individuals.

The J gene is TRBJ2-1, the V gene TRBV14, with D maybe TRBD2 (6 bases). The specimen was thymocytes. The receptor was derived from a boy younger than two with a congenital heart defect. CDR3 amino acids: CASSRCEGGNEQFF. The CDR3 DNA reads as TGTGCCAGCAGCCGATGCGAGGGAGGCAATGAGCAGTTCTTC.